This is a list of T cell receptor beta chains from one sample in a study of early T cells in non-severe SARS-CoV-2 infection. TCRdb redid the calling of the 5' RACE reads with MiXCR, one entry per CDR3 protein. The table lists approximately 37,000 distinct CDR3 sequences, almost 5.5% of them singletons, with about 5.5% in the top ten. Sequenced material: whole blood, taken at baseline. These receptors were collected from an adult who was a healthcare worker with PCR-confirmed SARS-CoV-2 infection or an uninfected control (not recorded which). Both conserved end residues are trimmed from each CDR3.

CDR3aa: ASSPGSSEAF; v_gene: TRBV18; len: 10
CDR3aa: ASRLAVLSYNEQF; v_gene: TRBV27; len: 13
CDR3aa: ASSFRTGRGADTQY; v_gene: TRBV13; len: 14
CDR3aa: ASSALGVKTQY; v_gene: TRBV28; len: 11
CDR3aa: ASSQGARTYNEQF; v_gene: TRBV4-3; len: 13
CDR3aa: ASSSSIGQGISF; v_gene: TRBV11-2; len: 12
CDR3aa: ATTRTSAYNEQF; v_gene: TRBV15; len: 12
CDR3aa: ASSQGGGGGLGNEQF; v_gene: TRBV4-1; len: 15
CDR3aa: SANELVGNEQF; v_gene: TRBV20-1; len: 11
CDR3aa: ASSGAERNIYTDTQY; v_gene: TRBV7-4; len: 15
CDR3aa: SLDSTDTQY; v_gene: TRBV20-1; len: 9
CDR3aa: ASSQLIAHRGSPGQISGANVLT; v_gene: TRBV4-1; len: 22
CDR3aa: ASSLSGSEAF; v_gene: TRBV28; len: 10
CDR3aa: SALSFRTDTQY; v_gene: TRBV20-1; len: 11
CDR3aa: ASSQVAGYGYT; v_gene: TRBV4-1; len: 11
CDR3aa: ASRLSGSNEQF; v_gene: TRBV12-3/TRBV12-4; len: 11
CDR3aa: ASSQSGTGQETQY; v_gene: TRBV7-7; len: 13
CDR3aa: ASRGVLKNTEAF; v_gene: TRBV4-1; len: 12
CDR3aa: ASSHEGAMNTEAF; v_gene: TRBV11-2; len: 13
CDR3aa: ASRRQGVNTEAF; v_gene: TRBV7-9; len: 12
CDR3aa: ASSPRQGLSDTQY; v_gene: TRBV11-3; len: 13
CDR3aa: ATSRVQGPYNEQF; v_gene: TRBV15; len: 13
CDR3aa: ASSLRGLAEHNEQF; v_gene: TRBV11-2; len: 14
CDR3aa: SAIPPNSEQY; v_gene: TRBV20-1; len: 10
CDR3aa: SARERLAGSTDEQF; v_gene: TRBV20-1; len: 14
CDR3aa: ASSPGGTLNTGELF; v_gene: TRBV11-2; len: 14
CDR3aa: ASSHPAGLPGTQY; v_gene: TRBV12-3/TRBV12-4; len: 13
CDR3aa: ASSQDPDSYEQF; v_gene: TRBV4-1; len: 12
CDR3aa: ASSLGLGNEQF; v_gene: TRBV27; len: 11
CDR3aa: ASKEQGRIGEQY; v_gene: TRBV11-1; len: 12
CDR3aa: ASSPLGTSGMSTDTQY; v_gene: TRBV4-2; len: 16
CDR3aa: ASSLASGETQY; v_gene: TRBV13; len: 11
CDR3aa: ASSRGPVETQY; v_gene: TRBV7-6; len: 11
CDR3aa: ASRPDRGELF; v_gene: TRBV6-2/TRBV6-3; len: 10
CDR3aa: ASSLMGSNEKLF; v_gene: TRBV12-3/TRBV12-4; len: 12
CDR3aa: ASSPLNGAGELF; v_gene: TRBV6-2/TRBV6-3; len: 12
CDR3aa: ASSLGTLAVETQY; v_gene: TRBV7-8; len: 13
CDR3aa: ASSYSLGSTGELF; v_gene: TRBV6-5; len: 13
CDR3aa: ASLRGNEQF; v_gene: TRBV5-1; len: 9
CDR3aa: ASSQEARGTVPYEQY; v_gene: TRBV4-2; len: 15
CDR3aa: ATSDPGNSNTGELF; v_gene: TRBV24-1; len: 14
CDR3aa: AISSGLAGVYNEQF; v_gene: TRBV10-3; len: 14
CDR3aa: ASSLTGTGLNTEAF; v_gene: TRBV7-2; len: 14
CDR3aa: ASSQYRVRELF; v_gene: TRBV3-1; len: 11
CDR3aa: ASSHDRLSYEQY; v_gene: TRBV5-1; len: 12
CDR3aa: ASSFWGPKGLLQSEQF; v_gene: TRBV7-9; len: 16
CDR3aa: ASRPGLAGGDNEQF; v_gene: TRBV4-3; len: 14
CDR3aa: ASSVEGGGGREAF; v_gene: TRBV9; len: 13
CDR3aa: ASSLTRVGLF; v_gene: TRBV12-3/TRBV12-4; len: 10
CDR3aa: ASSVGQFYGYT; v_gene: TRBV11-3; len: 11
CDR3aa: SASRGFEATEAF; v_gene: TRBV20-1; len: 12
CDR3aa: ASSQAPGYGELF; v_gene: TRBV4-3; len: 12